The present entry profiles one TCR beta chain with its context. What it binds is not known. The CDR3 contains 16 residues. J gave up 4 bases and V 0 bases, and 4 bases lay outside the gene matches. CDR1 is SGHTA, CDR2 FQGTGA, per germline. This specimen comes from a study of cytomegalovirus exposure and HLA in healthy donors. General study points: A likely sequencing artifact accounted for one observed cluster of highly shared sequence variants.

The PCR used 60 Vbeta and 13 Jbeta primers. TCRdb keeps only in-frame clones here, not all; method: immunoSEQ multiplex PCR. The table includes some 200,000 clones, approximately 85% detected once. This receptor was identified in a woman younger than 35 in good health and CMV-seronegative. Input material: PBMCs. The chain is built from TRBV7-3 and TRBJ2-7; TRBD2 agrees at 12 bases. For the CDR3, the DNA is TGTGCCAGCAGCTTAACCGGGCTAGCGGGAGGGTACGAGCAGTACTTC. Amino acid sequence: CASSLTGLAGGYEQYF.